Listed below are T cell receptor beta chains from one sample, sequenced in a study of blood T cells in healthy people across ages. Each CDR3 protein is one row after TCRdb ran MiXCR on the 5' RACE reads. The sample contains about 1.8 million distinct CDR3 sequences, just under 50% of which appear only once. Input material: blood. The receptors here all came from a woman in her thirties or forties in good health. The CDR3 runs from the conserved cysteine through the conserved F or W. The D gene is left open where the match is weak. Not every row has a clone size; where given, it reads once, few, many or a size class.

TRBV20-1	NA	TRBJ2-5	NA	TGCAGTGCTGCCCTTCCCGAGACCCAGTACTTC	CSAALPETQYF
TRBV7-8	few	TRBJ2-5	NA	TGTGCCAGCAGCTTAGATCGCATGTACTTC	CASSLDRMYF
TRBV5-6	NA	TRBJ2-1	NA	TGTGCCAGCAGCTTGGGGGGAGAAAGTGACAATGAGCAGTTCTTC	CASSLGGESDNEQFF
TRBV5-5	NA	TRBJ1-2	NA	TGTGCCAGCAGCTTGGGCAGCCCGAGGGCTAACTATGGCTACACCTTC	CASSLGSPRANYGYTF
TRBV7-2	NA	TRBJ1-1	NA	TGTGCCAGCAGCTTATTAGCGATTCGCACTGAAGCTTTCTTT	CASSLLAIRTEAFF
TRBV14	NA	TRBJ2-4	NA	TGTGCCAGCACAAGGGACTTCGGAGCAAATGAGCAGTACTTC	CASTRDFGANEQYF
TRBV28	NA	TRBJ2-7	TRBD1	TGTGCCAGCAGTTTATATGGGACAGGGACGGACGAGCAGTACTTC	CASSLYGTGTDEQYF
TRBV20-1	many	TRBJ2-3	TRBD1	TGCAGTGCTAGGACCGGGACAGGGGTTGGCACAGATACGCAGTATTTT	CSARTGTGVGTDTQYF
TRBV6-2/TRBV6-3	NA	TRBJ2-5	NA	TGTGCCAGCAGCCCCACAGGGTGGGCCCAGTACTTC	CASSPTGWAQYF
TRBV20-1	NA	TRBJ1-4	NA	TGCAGTGCCGTGCGGGGGGCTGAAGAACTGTTTTTT	CSAVRGAEELFF
TRBV7-9	few	TRBJ2-5	NA	TGTGCCAGCAGCTTTATCAATAGACAAGAGACCCAGTACTTC	CASSFINRQETQYF
TRBV4-2	NA	TRBJ1-2	NA	TGTGCCAGCAGCCAAGGTGTGGTGGATTCTAACTATGGCTACACCTTC	CASSQGVVDSNYGYTF
TRBV24-1	few	TRBJ2-5	NA	TGTGCCACCAGTGATTTCGGGGGAAGTAAGGAGACCCAGTACTTT	CATSDFGGSKETQYF
TRBV7-2	once	TRBJ1-6	TRBD1	TGTGCCAGCAGCTCCCGACAGGGTAAATCACCCCTCCACTTT	CASSSRQGKSPLHF
TRBV4-2	NA	TRBJ2-5	TRBD2	TGTGCCAGCAGCCTAAATAGCGGGGGGGTTGAGACCCAGTACTTC	CASSLNSGGVETQYF
TRBV7-2	few	TRBJ1-1	NA	TGTGCCAGCAGCGTTGGAAGTGAAGCTTTCTTT	CASSVGSEAFF
TRBV27	NA	TRBJ1-2	NA	TGTGCCAGCAGTTATTTTTCAGGGGACGTTTCTGGCTACACCTTC	CASSYFSGDVSGYTF